Below, 8 T cell receptor beta chains from the same sample are listed, as sequenced in a study of control samples from healthy donors and cancer patients. Only in-frame clones appear in the TCRdb table, and some are missing; sequencing was by immunoSEQ multiplex PCR. The repertoire consists of under 200,000 clones, with about 94% occurring once and the leading ten covering roughly 4%. The sequenced sample consisted of blood. These receptors were obtained from a woman aged 60-75 years in good health.

The genes are TRBV3-1 (or the pseudogene TRBV3-2) and TRBJ1-2; D is unclear. Trimming stripped 0 bases from V and 8 bases from J, with 4 bases between. Per the germline V gene, CDR1 is LGHDT and CDR2 is YNNKEL (reference sequence). CDR3 length equals 11 residues. DNA for the CDR3: TGTGCCAGCAGCCAAGAATCCGGCTACACCTTC. It specifies CASSQESGYTF.

The chain couples TRBV10-3 to TRBJ1-2; 9 nucleotides match TRBD1. V shed 4 bases, J shed 0 bases, and the junction held 3 bases outside the gene matches. The CDR3 consists of 15 residues. Germline V gene sequence: CDR1 ENHRY, CDR2 SYGVKD. CDR3 region: CAISVGTGSNYGYTF. DNA of the CDR3: TGTGCCATCAGTGTTGGGACAGGGTCTAACTATGGCTACACCTTC.

The CDR3 DNA is TGTGCCAGCAGAAGACAGGGGGCATACTATGGCTACACCTTC. The encoded protein is CASRRQGAYYGYTF. The chain employs TRBV9 and TRBJ1-2, with TRBD1 matching over 10 bases. There are 14 residues in the CDR3. V lost 5 bases and J lost 3; bases outside the gene matches: 4. Per the germline V gene, CDR1 is SGDLS and CDR2 is YYNGEE.

V usage is TRBV6-1 and J usage is TRBJ2-5; possibly TRBD1 or TRBD2 for D (5 bases each). V lost 1 base and J lost 5, with 14 bases in between. This CDR3 has 15 amino acids. Per germline, CDR1 MNHNS and CDR2 SASEGT. This CDR3 reads CASSEDGASRETQYF. The CDR3 nucleotides are TGTGCCAGCAGTGAAGACGGGGCGTCCAGGGAGACCCAGTACTTC.

V is TRBV18 and J is TRBJ2-1; D is uncertain. In germline, CDR1 is KGHSH, CDR2 LQKENI. Trimming took 4 bases from V and 5 from J, leaving 15 bases between them. The CDR3 consists of 15 residues. The CDR3 sequence is CASSLSLAVNNEQFF. The DNA of the CDR3 is TGTGCCAGCTCACTTTCTTTAGCTGTGAACAATGAGCAGTTCTTC. Filled out from reference TRBV18 and TRBJ2-1, the complete variable domain reads NAGVMQNPRHLVRRRGQEARLRCSPMKGHSHVYWYRQLPEEGLKFMVYLQKENIIDESGMPKERFSAEFPKEGPSILRIQQVVRGDSAAYFCASSLSLAVNNEQFFGPGTRLTVL.

The rearrangement joins TRBV2 to TRBJ1-4; 8 bases line up with TRBD1. The trim removed 5 bases at V and 7 bases at J, leaving 6 bases unmatched. The germline V gene has CDR1 SNHLY and CDR2 FYNNEI. The CDR3 consists of 14 residues. Written as DNA, the CDR3 is TGTGCCAGCAGTAATAGAGGACAGGGTGAAAAACTGTTTTTT. It yields the protein CASSNRGQGEKLFF.

The CDR3 sequence: CASSTGYVLTF. In nucleotides, the CDR3 is TGTGCCAGCAGCACAGGCTACGTCCTGACTTTC. This chain connects TRBV9 to TRBJ2-6; maybe TRBD1 (5 bases). Trimming left V 4 bases short and J 11 bases short, with 7 bases between. The CDR3 extends over 11 amino acids. Per the germline V gene, CDR1 is SGDLS and CDR2 is YYNGEE.

This chain uses TRBV19 with TRBJ1-1, with TRBD1 matching over 8 bases. After removal of 6 bases from V and 2 bases from J, the junction contained 5 bases not matched to a gene. CDR3 size: 14 residues. The germline gives CDR1 LNHDA, CDR2 SQIVND (reference sequence). CDR3: CASRIQGANTEAFF. The CDR3 DNA sequence: TGTGCCAGTAGGATCCAGGGGGCCAACACTGAAGCTTTCTTT.